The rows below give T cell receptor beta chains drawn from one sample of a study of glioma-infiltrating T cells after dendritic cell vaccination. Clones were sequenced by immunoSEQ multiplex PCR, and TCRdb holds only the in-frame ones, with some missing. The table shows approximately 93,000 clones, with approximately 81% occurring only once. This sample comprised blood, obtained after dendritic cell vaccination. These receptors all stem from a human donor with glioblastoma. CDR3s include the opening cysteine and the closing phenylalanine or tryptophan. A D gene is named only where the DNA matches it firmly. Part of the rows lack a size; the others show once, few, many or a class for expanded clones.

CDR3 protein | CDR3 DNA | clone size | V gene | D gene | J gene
CASSRPRAGADTQYF | TGTGCCAGCAGCCGCCCCAGGGCTGGGGCAGATACGCAGTATTTT | few | TRBV28 | NA | TRBJ2-3
CASSFTSGSYEQYF | TGCGCCAGCAGCTTTACTAGCGGTTCCTACGAGCAGTACTTC | once | TRBV5-1 | TRBD2 | TRBJ2-7
CASSPTGGAGKNIQYF | TGTGCCAGCAGCCCGACGGGGGGGGCGGGCAAAAACATTCAGTACTTC | NA | TRBV7-3 | TRBD2 | TRBJ2-4
CASSYLPDRGQETQYF | TGTGCCAGCAGTTACTTACCGGACAGGGGCCAAGAGACCCAGTACTTC | few | TRBV6-5 | TRBD1 | TRBJ2-5
CASSIKQSTDTQYF | TGTGCCAGTAGTATAAAACAGAGCACAGATACGCAGTATTTT | NA | TRBV19 | NA | TRBJ2-3
CASSFSGAETQYF | TGTGCCAGCAGCTTCTCAGGTGCAGAGACCCAGTACTTC | NA | TRBV7-2 | NA | TRBJ2-5
CASSEGTGFGNQPQHF | TGTGCCAGCAGTGAAGGGACAGGGTTCGGCAATCAGCCCCAGCATTTT | NA | TRBV6-1 | TRBD1 | TRBJ1-5
CASSLAREQPLGSYNEQFF | TGCGCCAGCAGCTTGGCCCGGGAGCAGCCTCTTGGCTCCTACAATGAGCAGTTCTTC | NA | TRBV5-1 | NA | TRBJ2-1
CASARDPGVSNQPQHF | TGTGCCAGCGCACGGGATCCGGGGGTTAGCAATCAGCCCCAGCATTTT | NA | TRBV2 | NA | TRBJ1-5
CASSPRGQGNTEAFF | TGTGCCAGCAGTCCCAGAGGACAGGGAAACACTGAAGCTTTCTTT | NA | TRBV6-6 | TRBD1 | TRBJ1-1
CASSSSRTNEKLFF | TGTGCCAGCAGCTCGTCGAGGACTAATGAAAAACTGTTTTTT | NA | TRBV7-9 | NA | TRBJ1-4
CASSPQINYGYTF | TGTGCCAGCAGTCCACAGATTAACTATGGCTACACCTTC | once | TRBV28 | NA | TRBJ1-2
CASSGRDSSYEQYF | TGTGCCAGCAGCGGCCGGGACAGCTCCTACGAGCAGTACTTC | NA | TRBV9 | TRBD1 | TRBJ2-7
CASSVEGLTSTGELFF | TGTGCCAGCAGCGTAGAGGGACTGACCTCCACCGGGGAGCTGTTTTTT | NA | TRBV9 | NA | TRBJ2-2
CASSLKRPPTSGWVYEQYF | TGTGCCAGCAGCTTAAAGCGGCCCCCGACTAGCGGGTGGGTTTACGAGCAGTACTTC | NA | TRBV11-3 | TRBD2 | TRBJ2-7
CASSEVDSLIANYEQYF | TGTGCCAGCAGTGAAGTTGACAGCCTAATCGCCAACTACGAGCAGTACTTC | NA | TRBV6-1 | NA | TRBJ2-7
CASSPRWGRGPSYEQYF | TGTGCCAGTAGTCCCCGATGGGGCAGGGGGCCCTCCTACGAGCAGTACTTC | NA | TRBV19 | TRBD1 | TRBJ2-7
CASSHTSGARYEQYF | TGCGCCAGCAGCCATACTAGCGGGGCCCGGTACGAGCAGTACTTC | NA | TRBV4-1 | TRBD2 | TRBJ2-7
CASSGEGDRGVTEAFF | TGTGCCAGCAGTGGGGAGGGGGACAGGGGGGTAACTGAAGCTTTCTTT | NA | TRBV2 | TRBD1 | TRBJ1-1
CASTGQGAQEKLFF | TGTGCCAGCACTGGACAGGGGGCACAAGAAAAACTGTTTTTT | NA | TRBV6-5 | TRBD1 | TRBJ1-4
CASTGQGYEQYF | TGTGCCAGCACGGGACAGGGCTACGAGCAGTACTTC | few | TRBV2 | TRBD1 | TRBJ2-7
CASSLESGSGSYNEQFF | TGTGCCAGCAGCTTGGAAAGTGGTAGCGGGTCTTACAATGAGCAGTTCTTC | NA | TRBV5-8 | TRBD2 | TRBJ2-1
CASSLVVQNTGELFF | TGTGCCAGCAGCTTAGTAGTCCAGAACACCGGGGAGCTGTTTTTT | NA | TRBV7-6 | NA | TRBJ2-2
CASMLKQGLGEAFF | TGTGCCAGCATGCTCAAGCAGGGACTGGGGGAAGCTTTCTTT | NA | TRBV6-4 | NA | TRBJ1-1
CASSQDTTSGGYNEQFF | TGCGCCAGCAGCCAAGATACCACTAGCGGGGGCTACAATGAGCAGTTCTTC | NA | TRBV4-1 | TRBD2 | TRBJ2-1
CASSTLDISEQYF | TGTGCCAGCAGCACCCTGGACATTTCCGAGCAGTACTTC | NA | TRBV11-1 | NA | TRBJ2-7
CASTGPGTANEKLFF | TGTGCCAGCACTGGGCCCGGGACAGCTAATGAAAAACTGTTTTTT | once | TRBV2 | TRBD1 | TRBJ1-4
CASTKPGSNQPQHF | TGTGCCAGCACCAAACCGGGGAGCAATCAGCCCCAGCATTTT | NA | TRBV6-6 | NA | TRBJ1-5
CASMGTGAMNTEAFF | TGTGCCAGTATGGGGACAGGTGCCATGAACACTGAAGCTTTCTTT | few | TRBV19 | TRBD1 | TRBJ1-1
CASSSQRGLVNTEAFF | TGTGCCAGTAGTAGCCAGAGAGGGCTAGTTAACACTGAAGCTTTCTTT | few | TRBV19 | NA | TRBJ1-1
CASSLLGSDTQYF | TGTGCCAGCAGCTTACTAGGTTCAGATACGCAGTATTTT | NA | TRBV7-8 | NA | TRBJ2-3
CASSPTQLGPGYGYTF | TGTGCCAGCAGTCCCACCCAGTTGGGGCCCGGCTATGGCTACACCTTC | NA | TRBV27 | NA | TRBJ1-2
CASSKTDGRTTEAFF | TGCGCCAGCAGCAAGACAGACGGTCGGACCACTGAAGCTTTCTTT | NA | TRBV5-1 | NA | TRBJ1-1
CASSLGPTGKTEAFF | TGTGCCAGCAGCCTAGGCCCGACAGGAAAAACTGAAGCTTTCTTT | NA | TRBV7-3 | NA | TRBJ1-1
CASSQDEALAVRSGANVLTF | TGCGCCAGCAGCCAAGATGAAGCTCTAGCGGTCCGCTCTGGGGCCAACGTCCTGACTTTC | few | TRBV4-1 | TRBD2 | TRBJ2-6
CASSLVGGAGANVLTF | TGTGCCAGCAGCTTAGTCGGAGGAGCTGGGGCCAACGTCCTGACTTTC | NA | TRBV7-2 | NA | TRBJ2-6
CASSVEGQGVETQYF | TGTGCCAGCAGCGTAGAGGGACAGGGTGTTGAGACCCAGTACTTC | NA | TRBV9 | TRBD1 | TRBJ2-5
CASKGSVGGLSGGYTF | TGTGCCAGCAAGGGCAGCGTTGGGGGACTATCAGGTGGCTACACCTTC | NA | TRBV2 | NA | TRBJ1-2
CATSRKGSQTPGANVLTF | TGTGCCACCAGCAGAAAGGGGTCCCAAACCCCTGGGGCCAACGTCCTGACTTTC | NA | TRBV15 | NA | TRBJ2-6
CSAAAGNTIYF | TGCAGTGCTGCAGCTGGAAACACCATATATTTT | NA | TRBV20-1 | NA | TRBJ1-3
CASSGGGLGRETQYF | TGTGCCAGCAGTGGGGGGGGGCTGGGCAGGGAGACCCAGTACTTC | NA | TRBV28 | NA | TRBJ2-5
CSVGYWDSSTEAFF | TGCAGCGTTGGATACTGGGACAGTTCCACTGAAGCTTTCTTT | NA | TRBV29-1 | TRBD1 | TRBJ1-1
CATAGGSYGYTF | TGTGCCACGGCGGGGGGAAGCTATGGCTACACCTTC | NA | TRBV28 | NA | TRBJ1-2
CASSKSTSGGTDTQYF | TGCGCCAGCAGTAAAAGTACTAGCGGGGGAACAGATACGCAGTATTTT | NA | TRBV5-1 | TRBD2 | TRBJ2-3
CASSLRQGAGEKLFF | TGTGCCAGCAGTTTACGACAGGGGGCTGGGGAAAAACTGTTTTTT | NA | TRBV28 | TRBD1 | TRBJ1-4
CASSRGGGSYEQYF | TGCGCCAGCAGCCGAGGAGGGGGCTCATACGAGCAGTACTTC | few | TRBV4-3 | NA | TRBJ2-7
CASSEAQGGGGANEQFF | TGTGCCAGCAGTGAAGCTCAAGGGGGCGGGGGGGCCAATGAGCAGTTCTTC | NA | TRBV2 | TRBD2 | TRBJ2-1
CASSGQGLIYEQYF | TGTGCCAGCAGTGGCCAGGGATTGATCTACGAGCAGTACTTC | NA | TRBV2 | NA | TRBJ2-7
CASSPAQTSGTQYF | TGTGCCAGCAGCCCCGCCCAGACTAGCGGTACGCAGTATTTT | few | TRBV7-8 | TRBD2 | TRBJ2-3
CAISPGQGAIHGYTF | TGTGCCATCAGCCCGGGACAGGGGGCGATACATGGCTACACCTTC | once | TRBV10-3 | TRBD1 | TRBJ1-2
CASSQTGGTNTEAFF | TGCGCCAGCAGCCAGACAGGGGGTACGAACACTGAAGCTTTCTTT | few | TRBV4-1 | TRBD1 | TRBJ1-1
CASSGGRGLETQYF | TGTGCCAGCAGTGGTGGCAGGGGGCTTGAGACCCAGTACTTC | NA | TRBV2 | TRBD1 | TRBJ2-5
CASSRDRGDGGELFF | TGTGCCAGCAGCCGGGACAGGGGAGATGGCGGGGAGCTGTTTTTT | NA | TRBV4-2 | TRBD1 | TRBJ2-2
CASSTPGQGALSGYTF | TGTGCCAGCAGCACCCCGGGACAGGGGGCGTTGTCTGGCTACACCTTC | NA | TRBV5-4 | TRBD1 | TRBJ1-2